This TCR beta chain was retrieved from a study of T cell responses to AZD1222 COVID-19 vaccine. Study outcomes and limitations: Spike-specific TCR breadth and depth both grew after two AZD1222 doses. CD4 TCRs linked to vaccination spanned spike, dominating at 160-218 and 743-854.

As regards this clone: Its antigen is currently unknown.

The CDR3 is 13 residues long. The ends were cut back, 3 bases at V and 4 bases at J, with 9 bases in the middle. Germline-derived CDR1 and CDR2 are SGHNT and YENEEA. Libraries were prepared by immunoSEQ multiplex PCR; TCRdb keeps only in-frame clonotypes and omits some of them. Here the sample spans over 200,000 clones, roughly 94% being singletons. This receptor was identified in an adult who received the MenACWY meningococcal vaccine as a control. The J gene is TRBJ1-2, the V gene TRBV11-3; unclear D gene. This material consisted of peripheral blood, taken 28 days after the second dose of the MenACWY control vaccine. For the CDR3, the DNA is TGTGCCAGCAGCTTCTCCGACGGCTATGGCTACACCTTC. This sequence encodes CASSFSDGYGYTF.